The entry below describes one TCR beta chain. Its matching antigen is unknown. The data were produced by immunoSEQ multiplex PCR, yet TCRdb's version contains in-frame clones alone and is incomplete. The sample includes tens of thousands of clones, roughly 82% of them seen just once. Time point in this sample: week 47, end of study. Doses consisted of 300 ug of mutant IDH1 20-mer peptide each, paired with topical imiquimod. Germline V gene lookup returns CDR1 MNHNY and CDR2 SVGAGI (reference sequence). The CDR3 is 15 amino acids. Trimming took 2 bases from V and 2 from J, leaving 13 bases between them. The sample originates from a study of a mutant IDH1 vaccine in newly diagnosed glioma. As for the study in general: Week 35 held visit V12, while week 47 held visit V13.

Study-wide results and caveats: The study observed vaccine-induced immune responses in 85% to 95% of patients.

This receptor was taken from a man aged 18 to 30 with glioma. Some clones in this sample may be carry-over from other donors' samples. The V call is TRBV6-6, the J call TRBJ2-7; D is tentatively TRBD1 or TRBD2 (5 bases each). Sequencing used PBMCs, obtained from a glioma patient whose treatment included an IDH1 peptide vaccine. The CDR3 DNA reads TGTGCCAGCAGTTACCGGGACCCAAGGCCCTACGAGCAGTACTTC. Its translation: CASSYRDPRPYEQYF.